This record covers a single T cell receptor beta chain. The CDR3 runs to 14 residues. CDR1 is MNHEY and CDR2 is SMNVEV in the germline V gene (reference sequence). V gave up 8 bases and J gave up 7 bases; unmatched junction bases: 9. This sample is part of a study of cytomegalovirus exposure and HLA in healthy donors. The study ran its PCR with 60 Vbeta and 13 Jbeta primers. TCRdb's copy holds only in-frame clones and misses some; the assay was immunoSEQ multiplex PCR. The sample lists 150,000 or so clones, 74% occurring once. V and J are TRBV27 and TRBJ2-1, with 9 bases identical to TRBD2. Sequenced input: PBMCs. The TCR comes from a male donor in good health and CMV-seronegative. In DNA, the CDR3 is TGTGCCAGCCAAAGCGGGAGGCTACAGAATGAGCAGTTCTTC. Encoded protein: CASQSGRLQNEQFF.